Listed below are T cell receptor beta chains from one sample, sequenced in a study of cytomegalovirus exposure and HLA in healthy donors. Assay used: immunoSEQ multiplex PCR; TCRdb lists only in-frame clones, some missing. The data include about 200,000 clones; the top ten clones carry about 1%. The sample comprised PBMCs. Receptors originate from a girl aged 2 to 9 in good health and CMV-seropositive. The CDR3 runs from the conserved cysteine through the conserved F or W. A D gene is named only where the DNA matches it firmly.

d_call j_call v_call cdr3_aa cdr3_nt
. TRBJ2-3 TRBV10-1 CASSESRVGTDTQYF TGCGCCAGCAGTGAGTCTCGGGTAGGAACAGATACGCAGTATTTT
. TRBJ2-3 TRBV18 CASSPTPRSTDTQYF TGTGCCAGCTCACCAACGCCCAGGAGCACAGATACGCAGTATTTT
TRBD1 TRBJ2-1 TRBV19 CASTAGTGGAYNEQFF TGTGCCAGTACCGCCGGGACAGGGGGCGCCTACAATGAGCAGTTCTTC
. TRBJ2-2 TRBV28 CASSLPQGMGGELFF TGTGCCAGCAGCCTTCCCCAGGGGATGGGCGGGGAGCTGTTTTTT
TRBD2 TRBJ2-7 TRBV7-6 CASSLGLAGAGYEQYF TGTGCCAGCAGCTTAGGGCTAGCGGGAGCGGGCTACGAGCAGTACTTC
TRBD1 TRBJ2-4 TRBV29-1 CSVEGQAKNIQYF TGCAGCGTTGAGGGACAGGCCAAAAACATTCAGTACTTC
. TRBJ2-1 TRBV10-1 CASSESPEPGDEQFF TGCGCCAGCAGTGAGTCCCCGGAGCCTGGCGATGAGCAGTTCTTC
. TRBJ1-2 TRBV6-5 CASHQTGLNGYTF TGTGCCAGCCACCAAACAGGGTTGAATGGCTACACCTTC
. TRBJ2-7 TRBV27 CASSFRGVLSYEQYF TGTGCCAGCAGTTTCCGCGGGGTCCTCTCCTACGAGCAGTACTTC
. TRBJ2-7 TRBV4-2 CASSQGPSYEQYF TGTGCCAGCAGCCAAGGGCCCTCCTACGAGCAGTACTTC
TRBD1 TRBJ1-4 TRBV15 CATSRPPGTGGEKLFF TGTGCCACCAGCAGACCTCCCGGGACAGGGGGCGAAAAACTGTTTTTT
TRBD2 TRBJ2-7 TRBV2 CASRLAGQSYEQYF TGTGCCAGCAGGCTAGCGGGGCAATCCTACGAGCAGTACTTC
. TRBJ2-7 TRBV2 CASTPDYLTYEQYF TGTGCTTCAACACCGGACTACCTCACCTACGAGCAGTACTTC
TRBD1 TRBJ1-2 TRBV6-5 CASSYRDSTNYGYTF TGTGCCAGCAGTTACCGGGACAGCACTAACTATGGCTACACCTTC
TRBD2 TRBJ2-5 TRBV5-4 CASSLGTLSGRRSETQYF TGTGCCAGCAGCTTGGGGACTCTTAGCGGGAGGAGGAGTGAGACCCAGTACTTC
TRBD2 TRBJ2-7 TRBV6-1 CASRDSGRYHEQYF TGTGCCAGCAGGGATAGCGGGAGGTACCACGAGCAGTACTTC
TRBD1 TRBJ2-2 TRBV6-4 CASSTGAGELFF TGTGCCAGCAGCACAGGGGCCGGGGAGCTGTTTTTT
TRBD2 TRBJ2-2 TRBV5-1 CASSFERGLAETGELFF TGCGCCAGCAGCTTCGAGCGCGGACTAGCTGAGACCGGGGAGCTGTTTTTT
. TRBJ2-7 TRBV18 CASSPPGYEQYF TGTGCCAGCTCACCCCCAGGTTACGAGCAGTACTTC
TRBD1 TRBJ1-1 TRBV7-8 CASSSMTGLVAEAFF TGTGCCAGCAGCTCAATGACAGGGCTGGTAGCTGAAGCTTTCTTT
. TRBJ2-5 TRBV7-6 CASSSRGETQYF TGTGCCAGCAGCTCCCGAGGAGAGACCCAGTACTTC
. TRBJ2-2 TRBV9 CASSVMAGELFF TGTGCCAGCAGCGTAATGGCAGGGGAGCTGTTTTTT
. TRBJ1-1 TRBV4-1 CASRARDGRSTEAFF TGCGCCAGCAGGGCACGGGATGGTAGGAGCACTGAAGCTTTCTTT
. TRBJ1-5 TRBV7-2 CASSPLGGGNQPQHF TGTGCCAGCAGCCCCCTGGGGGGGGGCAATCAGCCCCAGCATTTT
TRBD2 TRBJ2-5 TRBV15 CATSRVTGGVGAQYF TGTGCCACCAGCAGAGTCACGGGGGGAGTAGGGGCCCAGTACTTC
TRBD2 TRBJ2-5 TRBV28 CASSFGGTRQETQYF TGTGCCAGCAGTTTTGGGGGGACTAGACAAGAGACCCAGTACTTC
. TRBJ1-2 TRBV28 CASSDRPTDGYTF TGTGCCAGCAGCGACAGGCCCACCGATGGCTACACCTTC
TRBD1 TRBJ2-7 TRBV27 CASSLSSGGGYEQYF TGTGCCAGCAGTTTATCCTCAGGGGGCGGCTACGAGCAGTACTTC
. TRBJ1-4 TRBV28 CASSPSPSNEKLFF TGTGCCAGCAGCCCGTCGCCGAGTAATGAAAAACTGTTTTTT
. TRBJ2-2 TRBV5-6 CASPRTQGNTGELFF TGTGCCAGCCCTCGAACCCAGGGAAACACCGGGGAGCTGTTTTTT
. TRBJ1-6 TRBV11-2 CASSNHHGKGRLNSPLHF TGTGCCAGCAGCAATCATCACGGGAAGGGAAGGTTAAATTCACCCCTCCACTTT
. TRBJ2-6 TRBV19 CASRREASGANVLTF TGTGCCAGTAGAAGAGAAGCCTCTGGGGCCAACGTCCTGACTTTC
TRBD2 TRBJ2-5 TRBV5-1 CASRGLAGSQETQYF TGCGCCAGTCGAGGACTAGCGGGTTCTCAAGAGACCCAGTACTTC
. TRBJ2-7 TRBV6-5 CASSMGPSPSYEQYF TGTGCCAGCAGCATGGGGCCATCCCCCTCCTACGAGCAGTACTTC
. TRBJ2-1 TRBV5-6 CASSATRIDEQFF TGTGCCAGCAGCGCCACCAGAATCGATGAGCAGTTCTTC
TRBD2 TRBJ2-3 TRBV10-1 CASSISGSPDTQYF TGCGCCAGCAGTATTAGCGGGAGCCCAGATACGCAGTATTTT
. TRBJ2-7 TRBV30 CAWQTRVFGEQYF TGTGCCTGGCAGACCAGGGTATTTGGCGAGCAGTACTTC
. TRBJ1-1 TRBV15 CATSRGGLNTEAFF TGTGCCACCAGCAGAGGGGGGCTGAACACTGAAGCTTTCTTT
. TRBJ2-5 TRBV29-1 CSVEDYKQETQYF TGCAGCGTTGAAGATTACAAGCAAGAGACCCAGTACTTC
TRBD1 TRBJ1-2 TRBV6-1 CASVSGGGGYTF TGTGCCAGCGTATCAGGGGGCGGGGGCTACACCTTC
TRBD2 TRBJ2-3 TRBV10-3 CAITAGTSGADTQYF TGTGCCATCACGGCCGGGACTAGCGGGGCAGATACGCAGTATTTT
. TRBJ1-1 TRBV9 CASSVGAKNTEAFF TGTGCCAGCAGCGTAGGAGCCAAGAACACTGAAGCTTTCTTT
TRBD2 TRBJ2-1 TRBV9 CASSVASSGIGDEQFF TGTGCCAGCAGCGTAGCCTCTAGCGGGATAGGTGATGAGCAGTTCTTC
. TRBJ1-5 TRBV2 CASSEFPARGNQPQHF TGTGCCAGCAGTGAATTCCCGGCCAGGGGCAATCAGCCCCAGCATTTT
TRBD1 TRBJ1-1 TRBV5-4 CASRYTGQPNTEAFF TGTGCCAGCAGATATACGGGACAGCCGAACACTGAAGCTTTCTTT
TRBD1 TRBJ1-1 TRBV18 CASSPTGTNTEAFF TGTGCCAGCTCACCGACAGGGACGAACACTGAAGCTTTCTTT
. TRBJ2-6 TRBV28 CASSFSSGANVLTF TGTGCCAGCAGTTTCTCCTCTGGGGCCAACGTCCTGACTTTC
. TRBJ2-3 TRBV19 CASSILAADTQYF TGTGCCAGTAGTATACTAGCCGCAGATACGCAGTATTTT
. TRBJ2-5 TRBV28 CASSPEATAPLQETQYF TGTGCCAGCAGTCCTGAGGCGACAGCGCCCTTACAAGAGACCCAGTACTTC
TRBD1 TRBJ2-4 TRBV7-9 CASSPTGVQFIDIQYF TGTGCCAGCAGCCCCACAGGGGTGCAATTCATAGACATTCAGTACTTC